This entry lists 29 T cell receptor beta chains sequenced from one sample in a study of CD8 T cell repertoires and HIV-1 epitope variants. Their antigens remain unidentified. The repertoire was sequenced with immunoSEQ multiplex PCR; TCRdb's copy has only in-frame clones and lacks some. The table has some 5,000 clones, about 70% seen once; the top ten hold approximately 43%. Sequencing was done on a sample of cultured CD8+ T cells derived from PBMCs. These receptors were obtained from a male donor with HIV.

This clone occurred a few times. This chain joins TRBV7-9 and TRBJ1-2, with TRBD1 as a possible D gene (6 bases). V dropped 1 base and J dropped 6 bases, with 12 bases sitting between them. The length of the CDR3 is 14 residues. Germline lookup yields CDR1 SEHNR and CDR2 FQNEAQ (reference sequence). The CDR3 loop is CASSLGTGLDGYTF. The CDR3 nucleotides are TGTGCCAGCAGCTTAGGAACAGGGTTAGATGGCTACACCTTC.

This chain connects TRBV28 to TRBJ1-2, with D maybe TRBD1 (6 bases). CDR3 size: 11 residues. Germline values: CDR1 MDHEN, CDR2 SYDVKM. Deletions cut 11 bases from V and 4 bases from J, with 11 bases between. The CDR3 sequence: CAQQGPYGYTF. The CDR3 DNA reads TGTGCCCAACAGGGCCCCTATGGCTACACCTTC.

This clone was counted between two and nine times. This chain uses TRBV5-1 with TRBJ2-1; D ambiguous. CDR1 SGHRS and CDR2 YFSETQ come from the germline V gene. Deletions cut 0 bases from V and 8 bases from J, with 6 bases between. This CDR3 spans 12 amino acids. CDR3 protein: CASSLAVDEQFF. For the CDR3, the DNA is TGCGCCAGCAGCTTGGCGGTTGATGAGCAGTTCTTC.

This chain links TRBV10-3 with TRBJ2-1; 8 nucleotides line up with TRBD2. This CDR3 region has 17 residues. Trimming took 0 bases from V and 0 from J; bases not matched to a gene: 4. Germline CDR1 reads ENHRY; CDR2 reads SYGVKD. The CDR3 spells CAISESTAGGSYNEQFF. In DNA, the CDR3 is TGTGCCATCAGTGAGTCGACGGCGGGGGGCTCCTACAATGAGCAGTTCTTC.

V is TRBV19 and J is TRBJ1-4; no definite D call. V was cut by 5 bases and J by 0 bases, with 13 bases left in between. The CDR3 contains 16 residues. The germline gives CDR1 LNHDA, CDR2 SQIVND (reference sequence). The CDR3 coding sequence is TGTGCCAGTAGTTTGACTCCTTTTGCAACTAATGAAAAACTGTTTTTT. This gives the protein CASSLTPFATNEKLFF. Full variable domain (outside the CDR3, taken from reference TRBV19 and TRBJ1-4): DGGITQSPKYLFRKEGQNVTLSCEQNLNHDAMYWYRQDPGQGLRLIYYSQIVNDFQKGDIAEGYSVSREKKESFPLTVTSAQKNPTAFYLCASSLTPFATNEKLFFGSGTQLSVL.

This chain joins TRBV18 and TRBJ2-3; TRBD2 is a possible D gene (6 bases). CDR1 is KGHSH, CDR2 LQKENI, per germline. The CDR3 has 17 amino acids. V gave up 5 bases and J gave up 1 base, with 19 bases separating them. The CDR3 nucleotides read TGTGCCAGCTCATCGCGCTTGGTCCAGCGGGGCACAGATACGCAGTATTTT. Protein: CASSSRLVQRGTDTQYF. Variable domain in full (rest from reference TRBV18 and TRBJ2-3): NAGVMQNPRHLVRRRGQEARLRCSPMKGHSHVYWYRQLPEEGLKFMVYLQKENIIDESGMPKERFSAEFPKEGPSILRIQQVVRGDSAAYFCASSSRLVQRGTDTQYFGPGTRLTVL.

The V gene is TRBV28, the J gene TRBJ2-7; a weak D match, TRBD1 (5 bases). V dropped 6 bases and J dropped 1 base, with 10 bases sitting between them. This CDR3 is 13 amino acids long. CDR1 MDHEN and CDR2 SYDVKM come from the germline V gene. CDR3 bases: TGTGCCAGCAGCATAGACAGTTCCTACGAGCAGTACTTC. Translation gives CASSIDSSYEQYF. Drawing the rest from reference TRBV28 and TRBJ2-7, the complete variable domain is DVKVTQSSRYLVKRTGEKVFLECVQDMDHENMFWYRQDPGLGLRLIYFSYDVKMKEKGDIPEGYSVSREKKERFSLILESASTNQTSMYLCASSIDSSYEQYFGPGTRLTVT.

This clone showed up just once. The gene calls are TRBV19 and TRBJ2-7; D uncertain. Per the germline V gene, CDR1 is LNHDA and CDR2 is SQIVND (reference sequence). V lost 3 bases and J lost 3, with 15 bases in between. This CDR3 contains 15 residues. The CDR3 DNA is TGTGCCAGTAGTATCTCCCTAGGGCAGTACTACGAGCAGTACTTC. It specifies CASSISLGQYYEQYF.

This clone is categorized as medium-sized. The V and J genes are TRBV4-2 and TRBJ1-5, with D maybe TRBD1 (5 bases). The CDR3 is 15 residues long. Germline assignment: CDR1 LGHNA and CDR2 YNFKEQ. The germline V and J ends were trimmed by 0 bases and 3 bases, with 9 bases remaining between them. The CDR3 region is CASSQEGETNQPQHF. The CDR3 DNA reads TGTGCCAGCAGCCAAGAAGGGGAAACCAATCAGCCCCAGCATTTT.

The chain uses TRBV28 and TRBJ2-7; 11 positions match TRBD1. CDR1 MDHEN and CDR2 SYDVKM come from the germline V gene. J was trimmed by 1 base and V by 10 bases; bases with no gene match: 6. This CDR3 comprises 14 residues. The CDR3 sequence: CAISDRGLSYEQYF. CDR3 nucleotides: TGTGCCATCTCGGACAGGGGGCTTTCCTACGAGCAGTACTTC.

This clone was seen a handful of times. The rearrangement links TRBV28 to TRBJ2-7; 7 nucleotides align to TRBD1. Germline V gene data show CDR1 as MDHEN and CDR2 as SYDVKM. Trimming at V came to 6 bases and at J to 2 bases, leaving 13 bases not matched to a gene. The CDR3 is made up of 16 amino acids. The CDR3 is CASRSPQDREPYEQYF. The CDR3 DNA follows: TGTGCCAGCAGGTCGCCCCAAGACAGGGAGCCCTACGAGCAGTACTTC. Based on the CDR3 plus reference TRBV28 and TRBJ2-7, the full variable domain is DVKVTQSSRYLVKRTGEKVFLECVQDMDHENMFWYRQDPGLGLRLIYFSYDVKMKEKGDIPEGYSVSREKKERFSLILESASTNQTSMYLCASRSPQDREPYEQYFGPGTRLTVT.

A few counts support this clone. The V gene is TRBV9, the J gene TRBJ1-2; D is uncertain. This CDR3 contains 12 residues. Germline V gene lookup returns CDR1 SGDLS and CDR2 YYNGEE. Trimming removed 4 bases at V and 4 bases at J, with 8 bases between. The CDR3, as DNA: TGTGCCAGCAGCTCGGGGTCCTATGGCTACACCTTC. It encodes CASSSGSYGYTF.

This chain links TRBV5-8 with TRBJ1-5; the match to TRBD1 covers 9 bases. The trim removed 3 bases at V and 6 bases at J, leaving 13 bases unmatched. This CDR3 is built from 17 residues. Germline CDR1 reads SGHTS; CDR2 reads YDEGEE. The DNA of the CDR3 is TGTGCCAGCAGCTCGACGGTGGGATACAGGGGGCTTCAGCCCCAGCATTTT. This gives the protein CASSSTVGYRGLQPQHF.

The chain couples TRBV7-2 to TRBJ1-1; D gene unclear. Germline assignment: CDR1 SGHTA and CDR2 FQGNSA. The CDR3 consists of 14 residues. V lost 1 base and J 6 bases, leaving 12 bases between the germline ends. The CDR3 region has the DNA TGTGCCAGCAGCTTAGTTGGTGTGCGGGCTGAAGCTTTCTTT. This sequence encodes CASSLVGVRAEAFF.

This rearrangement joins TRBV27 to TRBJ2-3; maybe TRBD1 (6 bases). The V gene lost 5 bases and the J gene lost 6 bases, with 15 bases spanning the gap. The germline CDR1 and CDR2 sequences are MNHEY and SMNVEV (reference sequence). CDR3 length: 14 residues. The CDR3 region is CASSLRGGKDTQYF. In DNA, the CDR3 is TGTGCCAGCAGTCTCCGAGGGGGTAAGGATACGCAGTATTTT.

This chain links TRBV7-2 with TRBJ1-1, with D possibly being TRBD1 (6 bases). Germline CDR1 is SGHTA and CDR2 is FQGNSA. V lost 1 base, J lost 3 bases, and 12 bases lay in between. The CDR3 has 15 residues. CDR3 in DNA: TGTGCCAGCAGCTTAGACGCAACAGGGTACACTGAAGCTTTCTTT. Its protein is CASSLDATGYTEAFF.

The chain couples TRBV21-1 to TRBJ2-7; the D segment call TRBD2 is taken from the table without a DNA check. TRBV21-1 is a documented pseudogene. The CDR3 extends over 16 amino acids. CDR3 coding DNA: TGTGCCAGCAGCAAAGAGAGGCGACTAGCGGGAGTTTATCAGTACTTC. It codes for CASSKERRLAGVYQYF.

This clone occurred once. The rearrangement uses TRBV18 and TRBJ2-7; D is undetermined. This CDR3 is 16 amino acids long. Trimming stripped 1 base from V and 0 bases from J, with 13 bases between. Germline values: CDR1 KGHSH, CDR2 LQKENI. CDR3 nucleotides: TGTGCCAGCTCACCACGGGAAACCTCCAGCTCCTACGAGCAGTACTTC. This gives the protein CASSPRETSSSYEQYF.

The chain links TRBV6-1 to TRBJ2-1; 8 bases line up with TRBD1. Looked up from germline, CDR1 is MNHNS and CDR2 is SASEGT. V dropped 0 bases and J dropped 5; count of bases not matched to a gene: 6. The CDR3 totals 16 residues. The CDR3: CASSEARADRDNEQFF. CDR3 in DNA: TGTGCCAGCAGTGAAGCGAGAGCGGACAGGGACAATGAGCAGTTCTTC.

V gene TRBV9 combines with J gene TRBJ1-3; 7 bases line up with TRBD1. CDR1 and CDR2 from the germline V gene are SGDLS and YYNGEE. V dropped 7 bases and J dropped 0; count of bases not matched to a gene: 7. The length of the CDR3 is 15 residues. CDR3 amino acids: CASRDSQNSGNTIYF. In nucleotides, the CDR3 is TGTGCCAGCCGGGACAGTCAGAACTCTGGAAACACCATATATTTT.

Remarks on this clone: One end of the junction is discordant with germline, which a read error may explain. The rearrangement uses TRBV4-3 and TRBJ1-5, with no clear D. This CDR3 is 15 amino acids long. Germline loops: CDR1 LGHNA, CDR2 YSLEER. CDR3 bases: TGCGCCAGCAGCGAAGAATGGGGATTAAATCAGCCCCAGCATTTT. Translated: CASSEEWGLNQPQHF.

V gene TRBV27 combines with J gene TRBJ2-7, with no clear D. CDR1 and CDR2 from the germline V gene are MNHEY and SMNVEV (reference sequence). Trimming stripped 0 bases from V and 2 bases from J, with 20 bases between. This CDR3 has 18 residues. This CDR3 reads CASSLSAPLTPLPYEQYF. The CDR3 nucleotides are TGTGCCAGCAGTTTATCGGCACCCTTAACTCCCTTACCCTACGAGCAGTACTTC.

V usage is TRBV2 and J usage is TRBJ2-3; TRBD2 aligns across 8 bases. Trimming took 6 bases from V and 0 from J; bases not matched to a gene: 20. CDR3 length: 20 residues. In germline, CDR1 is SNHLY, CDR2 FYNNEI. As DNA, the CDR3 is TGTGCCAGCAGCGTGCCCGACAGTTTAACTAGCGGAGACAGCACAGATACGCAGTATTTT. It specifies CASSVPDSLTSGDSTDTQYF.

This clone was detected a few times. V and J are TRBV19 and TRBJ1-2, with D unclear. This CDR3 region has 13 residues. Germline loops: CDR1 LNHDA, CDR2 SQIVND (reference sequence). V gave up 1 base and J gave up 2 bases, with 5 bases separating them. Written as DNA, the CDR3 is TGTGCCAGTAGTATAGGCGAGAACTATGGCTACACCTTC. Amino acids: CASSIGENYGYTF.

This clone turned up a few times. The chain has TRBV6-6 and TRBJ2-7; TRBD2 matches 11 bases. V shed 2 bases, J shed 3 bases, and the junction held 3 bases outside the gene matches. The CDR3 consists of 15 residues. CDR1 is MNHNY, CDR2 SVGAGI, per germline (reference sequence). In DNA, the CDR3 is TGTGCCAGCAGTTACGGGACTAGCGGATACTACGAGCAGTACTTC. This gives the protein CASSYGTSGYYEQYF.

The V gene is TRBV2, the J gene TRBJ2-1; D remains ambiguous. V was cut by 1 base and J by 7 bases, with 23 bases left in between. CDR1 and CDR2 (germline): SNHLY, FYNNEI. CDR3 length: 18 residues. The CDR3 is CASSEVLPGSSYNNEQFF. The CDR3 bases are TGTGCCAGCAGTGAAGTGCTACCCGGTAGCTCCTACAATAATGAGCAGTTCTTC.

Notes on this clone: The CDR3 end shows no conserved phenylalanine or tryptophan, and so a read error is likely. The limits of the CDR3 on the DNA are not certain, so only TCRdb's listed CDR3 is given. The chain is built from TRBV10-3 and TRBJ1-2. The CDR3 has 8 residues if both end residues are counted. From germline, CDR1 is ENHRY and CDR2 SYGVKD. CDR3 sequence: CAISVLES.

V and J are TRBV7-2 and TRBJ2-3; D remains ambiguous. Germline values: CDR1 SGHTA, CDR2 FQGNSA. Trimming shortened V by 5 bases and J by 5 bases, and 17 bases separated the two germline ends. The CDR3 spans 15 residues. The CDR3 bases are TGTGCCAGCAGCACAGCGCTTTTTCCCAAAGATACGCAGTATTTT. Residues: CASSTALFPKDTQYF.

This chain links TRBV4-1 with TRBJ2-1; 9 bases map to TRBD2. Germline V CDR1 and CDR2: MGHRA, YSYEKL. After removal of 0 bases from V and 8 bases from J, the junction contained 11 bases not matched to a gene. This CDR3 has 17 amino acids. CDR3 in DNA: TGCGCCAGCAGCCAAGATATAGGTGGACTAGCGACCGATGAGCAGTTCTTC. Translation gives CASSQDIGGLATDEQFF.